This entry features one T cell receptor (beta chain) sequence. These data come from a study of blood T cells in healthy people across ages. The CDR3 has 14 residues. Germline CDR1 reads SGHAT; CDR2 reads FQNNGV. V lost 7 bases and J lost 12; bases outside the gene matches: 14. The second PCR ran about 6 to 12 cycles with a sample-barcoded 5' primer and J-beta primers. Tags on each cDNA molecule came from a template-switch adaptor with 12 random nucleotides. MiXCR was run by TCRdb on the 5' RACE reads, yielding one entry per CDR3 protein. In the table there are fewer than 2,000,000 distinct CDR3 sequences, 34% of which are singletons.

Sequencing used blood. The chain couples TRBV11-2 to TRBJ2-1, with TRBD2 identical over 8 bases. The receptor comes from a woman in her 30s in good health. The CDR3 protein is CASMSGGGSLVQFF. The CDR3 nucleotides read TGTGCCAGCATGAGCGGGGGTGGTAGTCTCGTGCAGTTCTTC.